These 31 T cell receptor beta chains share one sample of origin, sequenced in a study of metastatic and nonmetastatic thyroid tumors. Patients underwent thyroid surgery, and none had received any treatment before it. With MiXCR, TCRdb reprocessed the PCR reads. The sample lists about 85,000 clones; around 9.1% were seen once. Sample: blood. The receptors were sampled from a female donor with papillary thyroid cancer or a benign thyroid nodule (not recorded which). Some clones in this sample may be carry-over from other donors' samples.

This clone was counted ten times or more. This chain joins TRBV30 and TRBJ1-4; D uncertain. Trimming left V 4 bases short and J 4 bases short, with 7 bases between. Germline V gene lookup returns CDR1 GTSNPN and CDR2 SVGIG (reference sequence). The CDR3 runs to 12 residues. The CDR3 reads CAWNEGNEKLFF. CDR3 nucleotides: TGTGCCTGGAATGAGGGTAATGAAAAACTGTTTTTT.

This clone is judged medium-sized. This chain links TRBV9 with TRBJ2-7; D perhaps matches TRBD1 (5 bases). In germline, CDR1 is SGDLS, CDR2 YYNGEE. The CDR3 contains 14 residues. The V end was cut by 0 bases, the J end by 4 bases, with 11 bases between. The CDR3 here is CASSVDLGEYEQYF. The DNA of the CDR3 is TGTGCCAGCAGCGTAGATTTAGGGGAATACGAGCAGTACTTC.

There are many counts of this clone. The chain uses TRBV5-5 and TRBJ2-1; D call uncertain. CDR3 length: 13 residues. V lost 0 bases, J lost 5 bases, and 6 bases lay in between. CDR1 is SGHKS, CDR2 YYEKEE, per germline (reference sequence). CDR3: CASSLGIHNEQFF. DNA for the CDR3: TGTGCCAGCAGCTTGGGGATCCACAATGAGCAGTTCTTC.

About this clone: The CDR3 ends on some other residue instead of the conserved phenylalanine or tryptophan, so this is likely a read error. It is unclear where the CDR3 begins or ends on the DNA, so no DNA is shown, and the CDR3 is as TCRdb lists it. The J gene is TRBJ2-6, the V gene TRBV7-8; TRBD2 was called by the table and not checked on the DNA. CDR1 and CDR2 from the germline V gene are SGHVS and FQNEAQ. 8 amino acids form the CDR3, both terminal residues included. The CDR3 here is CASSSTSG.

This clone was picked up many times. The chain carries TRBV5-5 and TRBJ2-3; TRBD1 matches 9 bases. The CDR3 is 13 amino acids. Germline trimming cut 3 bases from V and 6 bases from J; bases unmatched to any gene: 2. Germline V gives CDR1 SGHKS, CDR2 YYEKEE (reference sequence). Here the CDR3 reads CASSSGQGDTQYF. The CDR3 nucleotides read TGTGCCAGCAGCTCGGGACAGGGCGATACGCAGTATTTT. The variable domain in full, with the rest retrieved from reference TRBV5-5 and TRBJ2-3, is DAGVTQSPTHLIKTRGQQVTLRCSPISGHKSVSWYQQVLGQGPQFIFQYYEKEERGRGNFPDRFSARQFPNYSSELNVNALLLGDSALYLCASSSGQGDTQYFGPGTRLTVL.

This clone occurred many times. This chain joins TRBV13 and TRBJ1-2, with 8 bases identical to TRBD1. Trimming removed 5 bases from V and 4 bases from J; junction bases left unmatched: 6. The CDR3 has 14 amino acids. CDR1 is PRHDT, CDR2 FYEKMQ, per germline (reference sequence). The CDR3 sequence: CASSPTGEPYGYTF. The CDR3 DNA follows: TGTGCCAGCAGCCCGACAGGGGAACCCTATGGCTACACCTTC.

This clone occurred many times. The V and J genes are TRBV6-6 and TRBJ2-3; a possible D gene is TRBD1 (5 bases). The V gene's germline CDR1 is MNHNY and CDR2 SVGAGI (reference sequence). V shed 0 bases and J shed 6 bases, with 10 bases lying between them. The CDR3 has 14 amino acids. The CDR3: CASSYSGYRDTQYF. In nucleotides, the CDR3 is TGTGCCAGCAGTTACTCAGGCTACAGGGATACGCAGTATTTT.

The sample holds many counts of this clone. The V and J genes are TRBV4-2 and TRBJ2-2, with unresolved D. This CDR3 has 13 residues. Looked up from germline, CDR1 is LGHNA and CDR2 is YNFKEQ. With 0 bases removed from V and 7 bases from J, the gap between germline ends came to 6 bases. The CDR3 loop reads CASSQDLVGELFF. The CDR3 nucleotides are TGTGCCAGCAGCCAAGATTTGGTCGGGGAGCTGTTTTTT.

This clone was counted many times. The V gene is TRBV4-1, the J gene TRBJ2-3; D unclear. The CDR3 is 15 amino acids. V gave up 1 base and J gave up 0 bases, with 8 bases separating them. Germline assignment: CDR1 MGHRA and CDR2 YSYEKL. The CDR3 sequence: CASSQGPGSTDTQYF. The CDR3 nucleotides are TGCGCCAGCAGCCAAGGCCCCGGGAGCACAGATACGCAGTATTTT.

This clone was recorded at least ten times. The chain uses TRBV9 and TRBJ2-3, with 8 bases fitting TRBD2. The J segment lost 3 bases and the V segment lost 3 bases, leaving 9 bases of the junction unmatched. From germline, CDR1 is SGDLS and CDR2 YYNGEE. The CDR3 is made up of 16 amino acids. Here the CDR3 reads CASSAEPGGPTDTQYF. The CDR3 DNA is TGTGCCAGCAGCGCGGAACCGGGGGGGCCAACAGATACGCAGTATTTT.

This clone was seen many times. A much larger clonotype is one base distant, so this may be a read error. The chain couples TRBV11-2 to TRBJ1-2, with D tentatively TRBD1 (5 bases). Germline V CDR1 and CDR2: SGHAT, FQNNGV. V gave up 5 bases and J gave up 7 bases, with 14 bases separating them. The CDR3 is 13 residues long. The CDR3 region is CASSPGTHSGYTF. DNA of the CDR3: TGTGCCAGCAGCCCTGGGACCCACAGTGGCTACACCTTC.

This clone has ten or more counts. V usage is TRBV2 and J usage is TRBJ2-1; 12 nucleotides line up with TRBD2. After removal of 8 bases from V and 8 bases from J, the junction contained 7 bases not matched to a gene. This CDR3 comprises 14 residues. CDR1 is SNHLY and CDR2 is FYNNEI in the germline V gene. This CDR3 is CASVASGGAYEQFF. The CDR3 DNA reads TGTGCCAGCGTAGCTAGCGGGGGGGCCTATGAGCAGTTCTTC. The full variable domain, with the rest looked up from reference TRBV2 and TRBJ2-1, is EPEVTQTPSHQVTQMGQEVILRCVPISNHLYFYWYRQILGQKVEFLVSFYNNEISEKSEIFDDQFSVERPDGSNFTLKIRSTKLEDSAMYFCASVASGGAYEQFFGPGTRLTVL.

This clone was seen ten or more times. The V gene is TRBV15, the J gene TRBJ1-2; no firm D call. CDR3 length: 13 amino acids. Germline loops: CDR1 LNHNV, CDR2 YYDKDF (reference sequence). Trimming cost V 1 base and J 7 bases, with 10 bases left between them. The CDR3 sequence is CATSRGIEGGYTF. The CDR3 coding sequence is TGTGCCACCAGCAGAGGAATTGAGGGTGGCTACACCTTC. Looking up the rest from reference TRBV15 and TRBJ1-2 gives the full variable domain: DAMVIQNPRYQVTQFGKPVTLSCSQTLNHNVMYWYQQKSSQAPKLLFHYYDKDFNNEADTPDNFQSRRPNTSFCFLDIRSPGLGDTAMYLCATSRGIEGGYTFGSGTRLTVV.

Comment on this clone: Other DNA sequences of this sample code for an identical CDR3. The V and J genes are TRBV9 and TRBJ1-6; D is perhaps TRBD1 (5 bases). V shed 5 bases and J shed 7 bases, with 13 bases lying between them. The CDR3 runs to 14 residues. CDR1 SGDLS and CDR2 YYNGEE come from the germline V gene. The CDR3: CASSVGTFNSPLHF. The CDR3 DNA reads as TGTGCCAGCAGTGTCGGGACGTTCAATTCACCCCTCCACTTT.

This clone was detected many times. The chain joins TRBV4-2 to TRBJ2-7, with TRBD2 identical over 9 bases. J lost 0 bases, V lost 0 bases, and 0 bases had no gene match. The CDR3 runs 15 residues. Germline V CDR1 and CDR2: LGHNA, YNFKEQ. CDR3 residues: CASSQDSGSSYEQYF. The CDR3 DNA follows: TGTGCCAGCAGCCAAGATAGCGGGAGCTCCTACGAGCAGTACTTC.

This clone was seen repeatedly, ten times or more. The rearrangement uses TRBV7-2 and TRBJ2-7; D is ambiguous. The CDR3 totals 12 residues. The V end was cut by 2 bases, the J end by 4 bases, with 6 bases between. Germline CDR1 SGHTA, CDR2 FQGNSA. The CDR3 reads CASSLLKYEQYF. Written as DNA, the CDR3 is TGTGCCAGCAGCTTATTAAAATACGAGCAGTACTTC. Complete variable domain (other parts from reference TRBV7-2 and TRBJ2-7): GAGVSQSPSNKVTEKGKDVELRCDPISGHTALYWYRQSLGQGLEFLIYFQGNSAPDKSGLPSDRFSAERTGGSVSTLTIQRTQQEDSAVYLCASSLLKYEQYFGPGTRLTVT.

This clone was counted a few times. A much more abundant neighbour one base away suggests this may be a read error. The V call is TRBV6-1, the J call TRBJ2-7; D might be TRBD1 (6 bases). V lost 7 bases and J lost 1, with 17 bases in between. Germline V gene data show CDR1 as MNHNS and CDR2 as SASEGT. The CDR3 is 15 amino acids. CDR3 residues: CASISTGPASYEQYF. CDR3 DNA sequence: TGTGCCAGCATATCGACAGGCCCGGCATCCTACGAGCAGTACTTC.

This clone was picked up one time. The chain combines TRBV20-1 with TRBJ2-1; D remains unclear. Trimming took 6 bases from V and 7 from J, leaving 13 bases between them. The CDR3 extends over 12 amino acids. Germline-derived CDR1 and CDR2 are DFQATT and SNEGSKA (reference sequence). CDR3 DNA: TGCAGTGCCAGACCTGGCCCTAATGAGCAGTTCTTC. It specifies CSARPGPNEQFF.

Concerning this clone: A much larger clone differs by one base, so this may be a read error. Other DNA sequences in the same sample also yield this CDR3. This rearrangement joins TRBV28 to TRBJ2-7; D may be TRBD2 (6 bases). V gave up 3 bases and J gave up 7 bases, with 13 bases separating them. The V gene's germline CDR1 is MDHEN and CDR2 SYDVKM. This CDR3 region has 13 residues. The CDR3 coding sequence is TGTGCCAGCAGTTTGGGGACTCCGGGGGAGCAGTACTTC. Protein: CASSLGTPGEQYF.

This clone was found many times. The chain has TRBV24-1 and TRBJ1-4; no reliable D call. CDR3 size: 12 residues. V was clipped by 1 base and J by 9 bases, with 5 bases between them. Per germline, CDR1 KGHDR and CDR2 SFDVKD. The CDR3 sequence is CATSDFGQKLFF. CDR3 coding DNA: TGTGCCACCAGTGATTTTGGGCAAAAACTGTTTTTT.

This clone was recorded many times. The V call is TRBV3-1, the J call TRBJ1-4; D might be TRBD1 (6 bases). Germline CDR1 and CDR2: LGHDT and YNNKEL (reference sequence). V was trimmed by 7 bases and J by 8 bases, leaving 17 bases between them. The CDR3 extends over 14 amino acids. CDR3 region: CASNSGAEGEKLFF. The CDR3 nucleotides are TGTGCCAGCAACTCGGGGGCTGAAGGGGAAAAACTGTTTTTT. Looking up the rest from reference TRBV3-1 and TRBJ1-4 gives the full variable domain: DTAVSQTPKYLVTQMGNDKSIKCEQNLGHDTMYWYKQDSKKFLKIMFSYNNKELIINETVPNRFSPKSPDKAHLNLHINSLELGDSAVYFCASNSGAEGEKLFFGSGTQLSVL.

This clone occurred many times. The V and J genes are TRBV28 and TRBJ2-2; 7 nucleotides line up with TRBD2. The CDR3 spans 15 residues. V shed 1 base and J 6 bases; nucleotides not matched to a gene: 5. Germline assignment: CDR1 MDHEN and CDR2 SYDVKM. As DNA, the CDR3 is TGTGCCAGCAGTTTATTACAGCTAGCGGCCGGGGAGCTGTTTTTT. Amino acid sequence: CASSLLQLAAGELFF. The full variable domain, with the rest looked up from reference TRBV28 and TRBJ2-2, is DVKVTQSSRYLVKRTGEKVFLECVQDMDHENMFWYRQDPGLGLRLIYFSYDVKMKEKGDIPEGYSVSREKKERFSLILESASTNQTSMYLCASSLLQLAAGELFFGEGSRLTVL.

Note on this clone: This sequence may be a read error, since a much larger clone differs from it by one base. Different DNA sequences within this sample yield the same CDR3. This sequence joins TRBV12-3 or TRBV12-4 and TRBJ1-1, with 8 bases aligning to TRBD1. The CDR3 sequence is 17 residues long. Here the CDR3 reads CASSEAGGAARGTEASF. The CDR3 nucleotides read TGTGCCAGCAGCGAAGCAGGGGGCGCAGCGCGGGGCACTGAAGCTTCCTTT.

J is TRBJ1-1 and V is TRBV2; D ambiguous. Germline CDR1 SNHLY, CDR2 FYNNEI. The length of the CDR3 is 13 residues. Trimming shortened V by 6 bases and J by 5 bases, and 13 bases separated the two germline ends. The CDR3 sequence: CASRLTAGTEAFF. The DNA for the CDR3 is TGTGCCAGCAGATTGACCGCGGGGACTGAAGCTTTCTTT.

The CDR3 DNA sequence: TGTGCCAGCAGTGAAGATGGGGGACAGGGACAAGAAAAACTGTTTTTT. It encodes CASSEDGGQGQEKLFF. The chain has TRBV2 and TRBJ1-4, with TRBD1 matching over 9 bases. The CDR3 spans 16 residues. CDR1 and CDR2 (germline): SNHLY, FYNNEI. The V segment lost 1 base and the J segment 8 bases; nucleotides outside the gene matches: 8.

This clone was detected many times. The J gene is TRBJ2-2, the V gene TRBV5-1, with 10 bases that match TRBD2. Looked up from germline, CDR1 is SGHRS and CDR2 is YFSETQ. This CDR3 is 16 amino acids long. V was pared by 3 bases and J by 4 bases, with 6 bases of the junction left unmatched. In DNA, the CDR3 is TGCGCCAGCAGCTCAAGCGGGGGGGTTGGCACCGGGGAGCTGTTTTTT. This gives the protein CASSSSGGVGTGELFF. The full variable domain, rest sourced from reference TRBV5-1 and TRBJ2-2, is KAGVTQTPRYLIKTRGQQVTLSCSPISGHRSVSWYQQTPGQGLQFLFEYFSETQRNKGNFPGRFSGRQFSNSRSEMNVSTLELGDSALYLCASSSSGGVGTGELFFGEGSRLTVL.

This clone was counted ten times or more. The chain uses TRBV28 and TRBJ1-5, with unresolved D. Trimming pared 4 bases from V and 0 bases from J, leaving 10 bases between. Germline lookup yields CDR1 MDHEN and CDR2 SYDVKM. The CDR3 loop spans 15 amino acids. The CDR3 region has the DNA TGTGCCAGCAGTTCGACCGAATATAGCAATCAGCCCCAGCATTTT. Residues: CASSSTEYSNQPQHF.

This rearrangement joins TRBV4-3 to TRBJ2-7; 7 bases are shared with TRBD2. CDR1 is LGHNA, CDR2 YSLEER, per germline. V trimming: 0 bases; J trimming: 4 bases; junction bases outside the gene matches: 6. This CDR3 has 15 residues. The CDR3 sequence: CASSQDAGERYEQYF. The CDR3, as DNA: TGCGCCAGCAGCCAAGACGCGGGAGAGCGGTACGAGCAGTACTTC.

This clone appeared many times. This rearrangement joins TRBV7-3 to TRBJ2-1, with 10 bases aligning to TRBD1. This CDR3 is built from 16 residues. Unmatched junction bases numbered 7, after V lost 0 bases and J lost 8 bases. Looked up from germline, CDR1 is SGHTA and CDR2 is FQGTGA. The CDR3 bases are TGTGCCAGCAGCTTAACCGCGGGACAGGGGATGGATGAGCAGTTCTTC. Translation: CASSLTAGQGMDEQFF. Full variable domain (rest looked up from reference TRBV7-3 and TRBJ2-1): GAGVSQTPSNKVTEKGKYVELRCDPISGHTALYWYRQSLGQGPEFLIYFQGTGAADDSGLPNDRFFAVRPEGSVSTLKIQRTERGDSAVYLCASSLTAGQGMDEQFFGPGTRLTVL.

The rearrangement joins TRBV12-3 or TRBV12-4 to TRBJ1-6; TRBD1 aligns across 7 bases. Unmatched junction bases numbered 6, after V lost 6 bases and J lost 4 bases. The CDR3 length is 15 residues. The CDR3 nucleotides read TGTGCCAGCAGGGGCGGGACAGAATATAATTCACCCCTCCACTTT. The encoded protein is CASRGGTEYNSPLHF.

This chain connects TRBV12-3 or TRBV12-4 to TRBJ2-3; 9 bases are shared with TRBD2. V dropped 6 bases and J dropped 0; count of bases not matched to a gene: 4. There are 15 residues in the CDR3. The CDR3 region is CASRRLAVSTDTQYF. CDR3 in DNA: TGTGCCAGCAGGCGACTAGCGGTTAGCACAGATACGCAGTATTTT.